The 21 T cell receptor beta chains presented below share a single source sample, sequenced in a study of circulating tumor DNA in untreated peripheral T-cell lymphoma. Sequencing used immunoSEQ multiplex PCR; TCRdb keeps in-frame clones, though not all of them. There are about 9,200 clones in the sample; roughly 80% occur only once, and roughly 28% lies in the top ten. Sequencing used tumor tissue. Receptors were obtained from a human donor with peripheral T-cell lymphoma.

The V gene is TRBV6-8, the J gene TRBJ2-7; possible D gene TRBD1, 6 bases. This CDR3 has 16 residues. In germline, CDR1 is MNHGY, CDR2 SAAAGT. Trimming cost V 6 bases and J 0 bases, with 18 bases left between them. CDR3 in DNA: TGTGCCAGCAGGGCCGGGACATCCAGATTCTCCTACGAGCAGTACTTC. It specifies CASRAGTSRFSYEQYF.

The chain joins TRBV10-3 to TRBJ1-1; a weak D match, TRBD1 (6 bases). V shed 10 bases and J shed 0 bases, with 12 bases lying between them. The CDR3 has 13 amino acids. Germline V gene sequence: CDR1 ENHRY, CDR2 SYGVKD. The CDR3: CASSTGMNTEAFF. The CDR3 nucleotides are TGTGCCAGCTCGACAGGCATGAACACTGAAGCTTTCTTT.

The CDR3 spells CATAARAAPNEKLFF. The CDR3, as DNA: TGTGCCACCGCAGCCCGGGCAGCCCCTAATGAAAAACTGTTTTTT. The chain joins TRBV15 to TRBJ1-4, with no clear D. Germline lookup yields CDR1 LNHNV and CDR2 YYDKDF (reference sequence). The V and J ends lost 8 bases and 3 bases respectively, with 16 bases between them. The CDR3 has 15 amino acids.

The chain links TRBV11-1 to TRBJ1-1, with 8 bases aligning to TRBD1. The V gene end was trimmed by 5 bases and the J gene end by 5 bases; junction bases not matched to a gene: 16. The CDR3 sequence is 17 residues long. Germline assignment: CDR1 SGHAT and CDR2 FQDESV (reference sequence). The CDR3 DNA sequence: TGTGCCAGCAGCGCCGCAGGGGGCGCATGGTTTTGGACTGAAGCTTTCTTT. It encodes CASSAAGGAWFWTEAFF.

This sequence joins TRBV6-8 and TRBJ1-3; a possible D gene is TRBD1 (6 bases). V was pared by 6 bases and J by 8 bases, with 17 bases between. This CDR3 is built from 14 residues. The germline gives CDR1 MNHGY, CDR2 SAAAGT. This chain's CDR3 is CASRNGRRGHTIYF. The DNA for the CDR3 is TGTGCCAGCAGAAATGGACGGCGGGGGCACACCATATATTTT.

This clone appeared a few times. The genes are TRBV4-1 and TRBJ1-2, with D unclear. Germline CDR1 reads MGHRA; CDR2 reads YSYEKL. The CDR3 spans 16 residues. The V end lost 0 bases, the J end lost 1 base, and 12 bases lay between the germline ends. The chain's CDR3 is CASSQDETRGNYGYTF. CDR3 sequence (DNA): TGCGCCAGCAGCCAAGATGAGACAAGAGGTAACTATGGCTACACCTTC.

The gene calls are TRBV5-1 and TRBJ1-1, with TRBD1 matching over 7 bases. The germline gives CDR1 SGHRS, CDR2 YFSETQ. V lost 3 bases to trimming and J lost 6 bases; unmatched junction nucleotides: 11. This CDR3 contains 15 residues. The CDR3 reads CASSYNPRGGPEAFF. CDR3 sequence (DNA): TGCGCCAGCAGCTACAACCCGAGAGGGGGCCCTGAAGCTTTCTTT.

V and J are TRBV6-8 and TRBJ1-1, with D tentatively TRBD1 (6 bases). CDR1 is MNHGY and CDR2 is SAAAGT in the germline V gene. There are 13 residues in the CDR3. With 6 bases removed from V and 4 bases from J, the gap between germline ends came to 12 bases. The CDR3 sequence: CASSAGGGTEAFF. DNA for the CDR3: TGTGCCAGCAGCGCGGGGGGCGGCACTGAAGCTTTCTTT.

This clone was found a few times. V usage is TRBV6-8 and J usage is TRBJ2-2, with TRBD1 as a possible D gene (8 bases). The V end lost 6 bases, the J end lost 1 base, and 18 bases lay between the germline ends. The CDR3 is 17 residues long. Germline lookup yields CDR1 MNHGY and CDR2 SAAAGT. CDR3 coding DNA: TGTGCCAGCAGATTAAGGACAGGGACTATGAACACCGGGGAGCTGTTTTTT. This translates into CASRLRTGTMNTGELFF.

This clone was seen a few times. The rearrangement joins TRBV18 to TRBJ2-4; D gene uncertain. CDR3 size: 12 residues. V shed 4 bases and J shed 8 bases, with 9 bases lying between them. CDR1 and CDR2 from the germline V gene are KGHSH and LQKENI. The CDR3 region has the DNA TGTGCCAGCTCACATGGGTGGGACATTCAGTACTTC. As protein: CASSHGWDIQYF. Supplemented by reference TRBV18 and TRBJ2-4, the full variable domain reads NAGVMQNPRHLVRRRGQEARLRCSPMKGHSHVYWYRQLPEEGLKFMVYLQKENIIDESGMPKERFSAEFPKEGPSILRIQQVVRGDSAAYFCASSHGWDIQYFGAGTRLSVL.

The V and J genes are TRBV5-1 and TRBJ2-3; D perhaps matches TRBD2 (6 bases). The CDR3 loop spans 14 amino acids. Germline V gives CDR1 SGHRS, CDR2 YFSETQ. V gave up 5 bases and J gave up 6 bases, with 16 bases separating them. In nucleotides, the CDR3 is TGCGCCAGCAGTCACGGGGGTTCGTCCGATACGCAGTATTTT. Its translation: CASSHGGSSDTQYF.

The genes are TRBV5-1 and TRBJ1-4, with TRBD1 identical over 7 bases. This CDR3 is 14 amino acids long. Germline V CDR1 and CDR2: SGHRS, YFSETQ. V trimming: 4 bases; J trimming: 8 bases; junction bases outside the gene matches: 8. Here the CDR3 reads CASSPAVDREKLFF. The CDR3 DNA reads TGCGCCAGCAGCCCCGCGGTGGACAGGGAAAAACTGTTTTTT.

J is TRBJ1-6 and V is TRBV19; a weak D match, TRBD1 (5 bases). CDR3 length: 17 residues. CDR1 and CDR2 from the germline V gene are LNHDA and SQIVND (reference sequence). Trimming cost V 5 bases and J 0 bases, with 14 bases left between them. CDR3 nucleotide sequence: TGTGCCAGTAGTGGACATCCCACAAGCTCCTATAATTCACCCCTCCACTTT. Its translation is CASSGHPTSSYNSPLHF.

The chain carries TRBV4-1 and TRBJ2-6; D remains unclear. CDR3 size: 14 residues. Germline V gene data show CDR1 as MGHRA and CDR2 as YSYEKL. The V end lost 4 bases, the J end lost 1 base, and 5 bases lay between the germline ends. CDR3 residues: CASSLISGANVLTF. CDR3 sequence (DNA): TGCGCCAGCAGCCTCATTTCTGGGGCCAACGTCCTGACTTTC.

V usage is TRBV28 and J usage is TRBJ1-2; D gene uncertain. This CDR3 contains 15 residues. Germline V gene data show CDR1 as MDHEN and CDR2 as SYDVKM. Trimming removed 3 bases from V and 4 bases from J, with 15 bases in between. CDR3 protein: CASSFMGYSAYGYTF. Here the CDR3 DNA reads TGTGCCAGCAGTTTTATGGGATATTCAGCCTATGGCTACACCTTC.

The chain employs TRBV4-1 and TRBJ1-6; D is unclear. Germline values: CDR1 MGHRA, CDR2 YSYEKL. The CDR3 contains 14 residues. Trimming took 4 bases from V and 8 from J, leaving 12 bases between them. The CDR3 here is CASSLVFGDSPLHF. CDR3 in DNA: TGCGCCAGCAGCCTTGTGTTCGGGGATTCACCCCTCCACTTT.

CDR3 sequence (DNA): TGTGCCAGCAGCTTAACTACTAGCGGGGAATACGAGCAGTACTTC. Its protein product is CASSLTTSGEYEQYF. V and J are TRBV7-5 and TRBJ2-7; the DNA was not used to check the table's D call, TRBD2. TRBV7-5 is shown as a pseudogene. The CDR3 runs to 15 residues.

The chain has TRBV7-7 and TRBJ2-5; tentatively, D is TRBD2 (7 bases). CDR3 length: 15 amino acids. Per germline, CDR1 SSHAT and CDR2 FNYEAQ (reference sequence). Between the trimmed V and J ends, which lost 3 bases and 1 base, there was a span of 12 bases. The chain's CDR3 is CASSLDGGAQETQYF. CDR3 DNA: TGTGCCAGCAGCTTGGATGGGGGGGCCCAAGAGACCCAGTACTTC.

This clone was observed a single time. The rearrangement links TRBV6-8 to TRBJ2-7, with 8 positions matching TRBD2. Looked up from germline, CDR1 is MNHGY and CDR2 is SAAAGT. This CDR3 is 15 amino acids long. J lost 5 bases, V lost 5 bases, and 11 bases had no gene match. CDR3 coding DNA: TGTGCCAGCAGTCCCCCGGGCGGGGGGAGGAACGAGCAGTACTTC. Protein: CASSPPGGGRNEQYF.

This clone has just one count. The CDR3 region is CASSEAQGTQPQHF. CDR3 sequence (DNA): TGTGCCAGCAGTGAAGCCCAGGGAACTCAGCCCCAGCATTTT. This sequence joins TRBV6-1 and TRBJ1-5, with D possibly TRBD1 on 5 matching bases. Looked up from germline, CDR1 is MNHNS and CDR2 is SASEGT. The CDR3 consists of 14 residues. Trimming removed 0 bases at V and 6 bases at J, with 9 bases between.

The V call is TRBV28, the J call TRBJ1-2; unclear D gene. The CDR3 runs to 13 residues. Germline V gene lookup returns CDR1 MDHEN and CDR2 SYDVKM. V lost 2 bases to trimming and J lost 4 bases, with 8 bases between them. CDR3 coding DNA: TGTGCCAGCAGTTTAGACGCGTTCTATGGCTACACCTTC. This sequence encodes CASSLDAFYGYTF.